The clone carrying this TCR beta chain was seen many times. Its antigen is undetermined. These data belong to a study of regulatory T cells in long-lasting Graves disease. Regarding the study as a whole: More public clonotypes were shared by persistent patients (about 3,000) than by new patients (approximately 1,000).

The CDR3 is made up of 14 amino acids. Per germline, CDR1 SGDLS and CDR2 YYNGEE. After removal of 3 bases from V and 11 bases from J, the junction contained 7 bases not matched to a gene. Time point described: newly diagnosed GD, antithyroid drugs for less than 3 months. RNA from PBMCs was the source of the TCR library. It was an endocrinology department in Xi'an, China, that provided the patients. Arm-PCR of CDR3 regions and iRepertoire HTBI primers were the basis on which TCR beta libraries were built. TCRdb used MiXCR to reprocess the multiplex PCR reads, holding one entry per CDR3 protein. The top ten hold 12% of the sample, which has fewer than 500,000 distinct CDR3 sequences, 15% to 20% seen once. The sample was also reused in another study, on T cells in Graves' hyperthyroidism and ophthalmopathy. This second report adds: The primer set for the first-round RT-PCR of the TCR CDR3 was HTBI. Ophthalmopathy cases were set apart from stable hyperthyroidism by a 13 V-J model.

The starting material was peripheral blood mononuclear cells (PBMCs), obtained at new diagnosis, from a patient treated with antithyroid drugs. The rearrangement links TRBV9 to TRBJ2-5; 13 nucleotides agree with TRBD2. The TCR originated in a man between 40 and 49 years old with Graves disease. CDR3: CASSELAGGPEQYF. DNA for the CDR3: TGTGCCAGCAGCGAACTAGCGGGAGGGCCGGAGCAGTACTTC.